Each of the 9 T cell receptor beta chains below was sequenced from the same sample in a study of glioma-infiltrating T cells after dendritic cell vaccination. Using immunoSEQ multiplex PCR, the repertoire was profiled, and TCRdb retains in-frame clones only, with some absent. The table shows approximately 93,000 clones, with about 85% occurring only once. As for time point: after dendritic cell vaccination, including at tumor progression/relapse. The sequenced sample was blood, obtained after dendritic cell vaccination. The receptors originated from a human donor with glioblastoma.

This rearrangement joins TRBV15 to TRBJ1-2; the match to TRBD1 covers 7 bases. After removal of 2 bases from V and 6 bases from J, the junction contained 3 bases not matched to a gene. This CDR3 is built from 13 residues. Germline loops: CDR1 LNHNV, CDR2 YYDKDF (reference sequence). The CDR3, as DNA: TGTGCCACCAGCAGACCCAGGGGGGATGGCTACACCTTC. Protein: CATSRPRGDGYTF. The complete variable domain, with remaining parts taken from reference TRBV15 and TRBJ1-2, reads DAMVIQNPRYQVTQFGKPVTLSCSQTLNHNVMYWYQQKSSQAPKLLFHYYDKDFNNEADTPDNFQSRRPNTSFCFLDIRSPGLGDTAMYLCATSRPRGDGYTFGSGTRLTVV.

The rearrangement joins TRBV27 to TRBJ2-1; 10 positions agree with TRBD1. Germline CDR1 reads MNHEY; CDR2 reads SMNVEV (reference sequence). V trimming: 3 bases; J trimming: 8 bases; junction bases outside the gene matches: 7. The CDR3 runs 15 residues. DNA for the CDR3: TGTGCCAGCAGTTTCTTGGGACAGGGGCAGCATGAGCAGTTCTTC. Its protein is CASSFLGQGQHEQFF.

This clone showed up just once. The rearrangement joins TRBV7-9 to TRBJ1-2; 12 nucleotides agree with TRBD1. The CDR3 spans 16 residues. CDR1 and CDR2 from the germline V gene are SEHNR and FQNEAQ (reference sequence). The ends lost 5 bases at V and 2 bases at J; junction bases unmatched: 6. CDR3 DNA: TGTGCCAGCAGCCCAGCCGGGACAGGGGGCAACTATGGCTACACCTTC. This sequence encodes CASSPAGTGGNYGYTF.

The chain is built from TRBV9 and TRBJ1-2, with TRBD1 identical over 8 bases. Trimming removed 3 bases from V and 3 bases from J; junction bases left unmatched: 16. From germline, CDR1 is SGDLS and CDR2 YYNGEE. The CDR3 length is 18 residues. For the CDR3, the DNA is TGTGCCAGCAGCGGGACCCTCATAGGACAGGGTCGGGACTATGGCTACACCTTC. Protein product: CASSGTLIGQGRDYGYTF.

The chain employs TRBV27 and TRBJ1-4, with 10 bases lining up with TRBD1. The CDR3 is 15 amino acids. V lost 3 bases, J lost 8 bases, and 6 bases stayed unmatched. Germline V CDR1 and CDR2: MNHEY, SMNVEV (reference sequence). Here the CDR3 DNA reads TGTGCCAGCAGTTTCAGACAGGGGGCGGGGGAAAAACTGTTTTTT. Translated: CASSFRQGAGEKLFF.

The chain uses TRBV10-3 and TRBJ1-5; 8 nucleotides match TRBD1. CDR3 length equals 15 residues. Germline V lookup: CDR1 ENHRY, CDR2 SYGVKD. V lost 2 bases and J lost 2; bases outside the gene matches: 2. CDR3 sequence reads: CAISETGGGNQPQHF. The DNA of the CDR3 is TGTGCCATCAGTGAGACAGGGGGGGGCAATCAGCCCCAGCATTTT.

The V and J genes are TRBV5-8 and TRBJ1-1; tentatively, D is TRBD1 (5 bases). V lost 0 bases, J lost 10 bases, and 7 bases lay in between. The CDR3 spans 11 residues. CDR1 SGHTS and CDR2 YDEGEE come from the germline V gene. Here the CDR3 reads CASSLGGPAFF. The CDR3 coding sequence is TGTGCCAGCAGCTTGGGGGGCCCAGCTTTCTTT.

In its sample, this clone was seen a few times. The chain has TRBV2 and TRBJ2-3, with 9 bases fitting TRBD2. This CDR3 has 18 residues. Germline lookup yields CDR1 SNHLY and CDR2 FYNNEI. J was trimmed by 6 bases and V by 5 bases; bases with no gene match: 18. This chain's CDR3 is CASSPMGFLREGPDTQYF. The CDR3 DNA follows: TGTGCCAGCAGTCCAATGGGGTTTTTGCGGGAGGGCCCGGATACGCAGTATTTT.

This rearrangement joins TRBV18 to TRBJ1-2; 11 positions match TRBD1. V lost 3 bases to trimming and J lost 4 bases; unmatched junction nucleotides: 10. This CDR3 spans 17 amino acids. Per germline, CDR1 KGHSH and CDR2 LQKENI. This CDR3 reads CASSPSSGQGALYGYTF. CDR3 DNA: TGTGCCAGCTCACCTTCAAGCGGACAGGGGGCCCTCTATGGCTACACCTTC. The whole variable domain, filled in from reference TRBV18 and TRBJ1-2, reads NAGVMQNPRHLVRRRGQEARLRCSPMKGHSHVYWYRQLPEEGLKFMVYLQKENIIDESGMPKERFSAEFPKEGPSILRIQQVVRGDSAAYFCASSPSSGQGALYGYTFGSGTRLTVV.